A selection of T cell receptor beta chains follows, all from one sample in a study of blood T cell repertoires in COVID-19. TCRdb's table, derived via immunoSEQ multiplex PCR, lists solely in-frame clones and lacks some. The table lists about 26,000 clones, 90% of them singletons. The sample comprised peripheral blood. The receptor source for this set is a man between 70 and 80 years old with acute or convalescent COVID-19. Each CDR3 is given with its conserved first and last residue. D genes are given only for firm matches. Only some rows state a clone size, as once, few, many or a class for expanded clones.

TGTGCCAGCAGCCCAGGACAGGGAAAAAAGGAGCAAGAGACCCAGTACTTC | CASSPGQGKKEQETQYF | TRBD1 | TRBJ2-5 | once | TRBV28
TGCGCCAGCAGCGGAATACAGGGGGATGAAAAACTGTTTTTT | CASSGIQGDEKLFF | TRBD1 | TRBJ1-4 | NA | TRBV5-1
TGTGCCAGCAGCCCTTCAGAGGGGGCTGAAGCTTTCTTT | CASSPSEGAEAFF | NA | TRBJ1-1 | NA | TRBV7-9
TGTGCCAGTAGTATAGGCTACGACAGGGGTGGGAACACTGAAGCTTTCTTT | CASSIGYDRGGNTEAFF | TRBD1 | TRBJ1-1 | NA | TRBV19
TGTGCCAGCAGCAAATGGACAACCACCTACGAGCAGTACTTC | CASSKWTTTYEQYF | NA | TRBJ2-7 | NA | TRBV7-2
TGTGCCAGCAGCCAAGAAGGTTTTGCGGGAGGGTTCGACGAGCAGTACTTC | CASSQEGFAGGFDEQYF | TRBD2 | TRBJ2-7 | NA | TRBV4-2
TGTGCCAGCAGCCAGGGACAGGGTGAAGAGACCCAGTACTTC | CASSQGQGEETQYF | TRBD1 | TRBJ2-5 | once | TRBV7-9
TGTGCCAGCAGCGTACAGGGAAACACTGAAGCTTTCTTT | CASSVQGNTEAFF | NA | TRBJ1-1 | NA | TRBV9
TGTGCCAGCAGCGTAGCTCCGGGGGTGAACACTGAAGCTTTCTTT | CASSVAPGVNTEAFF | NA | TRBJ1-1 | NA | TRBV9
TGTGCCAGCAGCCCCCTGGGCGTTTACAATGAGCAGTTCTTC | CASSPLGVYNEQFF | NA | TRBJ2-1 | once | TRBV7-2